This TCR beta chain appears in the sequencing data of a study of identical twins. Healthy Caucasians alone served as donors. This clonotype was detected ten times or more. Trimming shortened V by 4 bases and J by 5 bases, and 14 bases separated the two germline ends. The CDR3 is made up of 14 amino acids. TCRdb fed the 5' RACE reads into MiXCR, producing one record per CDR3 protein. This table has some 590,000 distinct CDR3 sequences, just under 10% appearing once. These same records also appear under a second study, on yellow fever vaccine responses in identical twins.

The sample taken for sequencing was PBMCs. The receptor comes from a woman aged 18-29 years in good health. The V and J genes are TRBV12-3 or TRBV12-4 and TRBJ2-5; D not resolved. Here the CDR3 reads CASSSGMGSETQYF. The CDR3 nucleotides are TGTGCCAGCAGTTCCGGTATGGGCAGTGAGACCCAGTACTTC.